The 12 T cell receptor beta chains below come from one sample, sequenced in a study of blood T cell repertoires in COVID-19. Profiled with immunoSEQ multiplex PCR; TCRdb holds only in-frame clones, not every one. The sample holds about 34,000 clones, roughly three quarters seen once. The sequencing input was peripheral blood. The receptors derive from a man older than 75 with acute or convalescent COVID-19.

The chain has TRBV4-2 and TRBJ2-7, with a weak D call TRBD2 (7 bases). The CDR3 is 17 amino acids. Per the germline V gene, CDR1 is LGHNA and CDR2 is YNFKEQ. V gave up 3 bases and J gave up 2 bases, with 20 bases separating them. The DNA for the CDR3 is TGTGCCAGCAGCCAGGATCGTGGGGGGGCGCTAACCTACGAGCAGTACTTC. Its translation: CASSQDRGGALTYEQYF.

This CDR3 is CASSQPGTGTYEQYF. The DNA for the CDR3 is TGTGCCAGCAGCCAGCCCGGGACAGGGACCTACGAGCAGTACTTC. The chain carries TRBV3-1 (or the pseudogene TRBV3-2) and TRBJ2-7; 9 bases agree with TRBD1. Germline V gives CDR1 LGHDT, CDR2 YNNKEL (reference sequence). J gave up 2 bases and V 3 bases, and 5 bases lay outside the gene matches. CDR3 length: 15 residues.

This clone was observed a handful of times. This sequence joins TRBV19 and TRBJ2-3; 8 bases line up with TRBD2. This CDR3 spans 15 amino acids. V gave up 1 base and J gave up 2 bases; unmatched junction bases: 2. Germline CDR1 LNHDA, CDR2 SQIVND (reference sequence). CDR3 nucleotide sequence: TGTGCCAGTAGTATAGTAGCGGGGCACACAGATACGCAGTATTTT. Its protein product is CASSIVAGHTDTQYF.

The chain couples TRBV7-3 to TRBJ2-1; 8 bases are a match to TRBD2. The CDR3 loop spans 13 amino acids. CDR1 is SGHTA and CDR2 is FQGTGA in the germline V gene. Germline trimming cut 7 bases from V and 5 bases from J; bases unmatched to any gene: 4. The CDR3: CASKAGVDNEQFF. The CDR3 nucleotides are TGTGCCAGCAAAGCGGGAGTCGACAATGAGCAGTTCTTC.

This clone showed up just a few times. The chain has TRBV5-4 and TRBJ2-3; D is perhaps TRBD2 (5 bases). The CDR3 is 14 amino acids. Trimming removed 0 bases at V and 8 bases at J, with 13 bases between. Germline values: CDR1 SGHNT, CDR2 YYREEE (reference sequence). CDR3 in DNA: TGTGCCAGCAGCTTGGAACTAGTGGTGGGTACGCAGTATTTT. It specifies CASSLELVVGTQYF.

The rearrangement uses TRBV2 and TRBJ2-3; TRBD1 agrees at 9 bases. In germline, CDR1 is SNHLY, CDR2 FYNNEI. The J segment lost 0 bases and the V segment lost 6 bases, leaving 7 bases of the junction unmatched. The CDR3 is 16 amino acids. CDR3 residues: CASSTGTGFSTDTQYF. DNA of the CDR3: TGTGCCAGCAGCACCGGGACAGGGTTTAGCACAGATACGCAGTATTTT.

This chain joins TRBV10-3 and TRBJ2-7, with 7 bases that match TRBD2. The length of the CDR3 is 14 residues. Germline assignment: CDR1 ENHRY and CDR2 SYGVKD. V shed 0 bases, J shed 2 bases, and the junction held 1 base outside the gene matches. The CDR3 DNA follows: TGTGCCATCAGTGAGTCCGGGGGGACCTACGAGCAGTACTTC. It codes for CAISESGGTYEQYF.

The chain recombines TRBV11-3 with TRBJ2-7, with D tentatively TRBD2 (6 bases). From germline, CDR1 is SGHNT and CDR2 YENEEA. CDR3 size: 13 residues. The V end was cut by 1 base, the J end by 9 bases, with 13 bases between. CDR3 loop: CASSLVRGSVQYF. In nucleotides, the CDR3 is TGTGCCAGCAGCTTAGTGCGGGGATCCGTGCAGTACTTC.

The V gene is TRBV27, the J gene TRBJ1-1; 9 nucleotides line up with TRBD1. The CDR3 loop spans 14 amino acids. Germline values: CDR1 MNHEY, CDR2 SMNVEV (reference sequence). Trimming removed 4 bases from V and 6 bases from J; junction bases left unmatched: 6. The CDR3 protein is CASSSHRGPPEAFF. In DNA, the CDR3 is TGTGCCAGCAGTTCGCACAGGGGGCCCCCTGAAGCTTTCTTT.

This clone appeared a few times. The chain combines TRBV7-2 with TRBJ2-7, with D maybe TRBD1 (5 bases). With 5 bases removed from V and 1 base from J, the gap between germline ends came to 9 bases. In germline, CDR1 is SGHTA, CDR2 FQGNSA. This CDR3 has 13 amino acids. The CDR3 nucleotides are TGTGCCAGCAGCATCAGACAGTCCTACGAGCAGTACTTC. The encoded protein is CASSIRQSYEQYF.

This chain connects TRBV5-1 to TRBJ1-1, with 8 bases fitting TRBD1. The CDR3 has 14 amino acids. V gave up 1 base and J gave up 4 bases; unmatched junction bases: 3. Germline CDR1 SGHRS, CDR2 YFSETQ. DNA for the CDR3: TGCGCCAGCAGCTTGACAGGGGGAGGCACTGAAGCTTTCTTT. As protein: CASSLTGGGTEAFF. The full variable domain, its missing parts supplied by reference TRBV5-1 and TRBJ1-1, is KAGVTQTPRYLIKTRGQQVTLSCSPISGHRSVSWYQQTPGQGLQFLFEYFSETQRNKGNFPGRFSGRQFSNSRSEMNVSTLELGDSALYLCASSLTGGGTEAFFGQGTRLTVV.

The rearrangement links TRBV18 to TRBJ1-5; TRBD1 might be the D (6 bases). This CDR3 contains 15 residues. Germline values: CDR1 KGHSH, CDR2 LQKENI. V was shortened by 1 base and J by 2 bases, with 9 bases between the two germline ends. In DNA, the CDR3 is TGTGCCAGCTCACCACAAGGGGGACGCAATCAGCCCCAGCATTTT. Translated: CASSPQGGRNQPQHF.